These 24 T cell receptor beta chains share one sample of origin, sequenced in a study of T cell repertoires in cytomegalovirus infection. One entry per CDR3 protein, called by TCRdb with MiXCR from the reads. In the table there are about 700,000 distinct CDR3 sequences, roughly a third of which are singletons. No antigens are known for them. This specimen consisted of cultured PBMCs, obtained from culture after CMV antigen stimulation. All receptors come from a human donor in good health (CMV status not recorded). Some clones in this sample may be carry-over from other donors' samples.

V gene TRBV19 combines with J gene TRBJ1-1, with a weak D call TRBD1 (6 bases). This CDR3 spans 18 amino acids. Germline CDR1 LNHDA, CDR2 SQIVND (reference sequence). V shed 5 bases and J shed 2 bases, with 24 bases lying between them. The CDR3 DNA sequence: TGTGCCAGTAGTCCGGGGGCAGGGAGGGAGACCAGAAACACTGAAGCTTTCTTT. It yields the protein CASSPGAGRETRNTEAFF.

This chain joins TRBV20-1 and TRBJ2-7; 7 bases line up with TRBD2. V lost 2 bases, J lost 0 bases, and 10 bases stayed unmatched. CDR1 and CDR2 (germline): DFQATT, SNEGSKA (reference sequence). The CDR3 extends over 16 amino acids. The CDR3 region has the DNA TGCAGTGCTAGACCGCAGACTAGCCCTGGCTCCTACGAGCAGTACTTC. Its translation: CSARPQTSPGSYEQYF.

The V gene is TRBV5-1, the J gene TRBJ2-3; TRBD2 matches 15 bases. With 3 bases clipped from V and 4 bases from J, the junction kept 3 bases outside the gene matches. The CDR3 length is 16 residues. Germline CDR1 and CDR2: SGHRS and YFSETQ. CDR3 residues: CASSSGTSGGSDTQYF. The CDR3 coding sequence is TGCGCCAGCAGCTCCGGGACTAGCGGGGGGTCAGATACGCAGTATTTT.

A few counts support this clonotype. The CDR3 nucleotides are TGTGCCAGTAGTACTAGCGGGGCGGTGGAGACCCAGTACTTC. Translating it yields CASSTSGAVETQYF. The chain joins TRBV19 to TRBJ2-5; 9 nucleotides line up with TRBD2. Trimming removed 4 bases from V and 5 bases from J; junction bases left unmatched: 5. CDR1 and CDR2 (germline): LNHDA, SQIVND (reference sequence). The CDR3 has 14 amino acids.

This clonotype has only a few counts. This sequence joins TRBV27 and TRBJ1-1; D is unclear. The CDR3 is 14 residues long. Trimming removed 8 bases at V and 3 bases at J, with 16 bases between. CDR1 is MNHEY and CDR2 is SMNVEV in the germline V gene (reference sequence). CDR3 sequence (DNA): TGTGCCAGCGGTGACACTCTAGAATACACTGAAGCTTTCTTT. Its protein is CASGDTLEYTEAFF.

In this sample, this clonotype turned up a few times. CDR3: CASSLGDPAFYEQYF. CDR3 DNA: TGTGCCAGCAGCTTGGGGGACCCCGCATTTTACGAGCAGTACTTC. J is TRBJ2-7 and V is TRBV7-2; TRBD1 or TRBD2 may be the D gene (5 bases each). The CDR3 sequence is 15 residues long. V lost 3 bases, J lost 4 bases, and 16 bases lay in between. Per the germline V gene, CDR1 is SGHTA and CDR2 is FQGNSA.

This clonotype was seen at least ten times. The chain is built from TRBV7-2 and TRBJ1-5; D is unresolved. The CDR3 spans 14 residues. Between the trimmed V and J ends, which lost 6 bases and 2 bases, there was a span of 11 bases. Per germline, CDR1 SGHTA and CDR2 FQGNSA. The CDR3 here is CASSVWRGNQPQHF. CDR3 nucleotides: TGTGCCAGCAGTGTCTGGAGGGGCAATCAGCCCCAGCATTTT.

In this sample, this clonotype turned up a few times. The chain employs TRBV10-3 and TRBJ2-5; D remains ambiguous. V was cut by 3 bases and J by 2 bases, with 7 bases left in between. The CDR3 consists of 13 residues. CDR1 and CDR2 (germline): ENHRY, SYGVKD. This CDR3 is CAISEVPQETQYF. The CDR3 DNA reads TGTGCCATCAGTGAAGTCCCGCAAGAGACCCAGTACTTC.

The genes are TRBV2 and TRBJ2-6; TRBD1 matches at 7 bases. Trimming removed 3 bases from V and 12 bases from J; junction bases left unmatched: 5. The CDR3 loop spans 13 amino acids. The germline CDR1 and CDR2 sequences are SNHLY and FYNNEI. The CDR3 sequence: CASSEDRQPVLTF. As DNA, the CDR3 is TGTGCCAGCAGTGAGGACAGGCAACCCGTCCTGACTTTC.

Here the CDR3 reads CASNPWGHGMNTEAFF. DNA for the CDR3: TGTGCCAGCAACCCTTGGGGTCACGGCATGAACACTGAAGCTTTCTTT. This chain uses TRBV7-6 with TRBJ1-1; D uncertain. V was cut by 7 bases and J by 0 bases, with 18 bases left in between. CDR1 is SGHVS and CDR2 is FNYEAQ in the germline V gene. The CDR3 is 16 amino acids.

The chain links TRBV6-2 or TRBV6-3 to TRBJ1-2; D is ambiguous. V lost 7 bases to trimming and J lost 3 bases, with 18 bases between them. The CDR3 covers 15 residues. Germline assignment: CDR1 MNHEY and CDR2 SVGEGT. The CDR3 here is CASTKGGELYYGYTF. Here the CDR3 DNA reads TGTGCCAGCACTAAGGGCGGGGAACTTTACTATGGCTACACCTTC.

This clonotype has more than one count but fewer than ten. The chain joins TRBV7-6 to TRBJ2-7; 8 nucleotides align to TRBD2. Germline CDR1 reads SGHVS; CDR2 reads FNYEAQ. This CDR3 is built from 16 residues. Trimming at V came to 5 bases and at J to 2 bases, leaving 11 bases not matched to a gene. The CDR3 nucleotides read TGTGCCAGCAGCCCATGGCGGGGGGCCGAAACCTACGAGCAGTACTTC. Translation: CASSPWRGAETYEQYF.

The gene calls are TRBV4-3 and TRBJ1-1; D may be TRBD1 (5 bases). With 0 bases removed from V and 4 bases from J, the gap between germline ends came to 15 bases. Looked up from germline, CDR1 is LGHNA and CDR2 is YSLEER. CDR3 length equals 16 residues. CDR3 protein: CASSQDVFGGITEAFF. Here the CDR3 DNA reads TGCGCCAGCAGCCAAGATGTATTCGGGGGTATCACTGAAGCTTTCTTT.

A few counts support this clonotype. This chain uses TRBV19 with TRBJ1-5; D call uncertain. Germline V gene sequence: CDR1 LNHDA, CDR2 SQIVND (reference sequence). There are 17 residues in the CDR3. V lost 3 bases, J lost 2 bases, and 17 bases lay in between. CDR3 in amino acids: CASSISSSPVRNQPQHF. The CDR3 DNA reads TGTGCCAGTAGTATTAGTAGTTCCCCCGTACGCAATCAGCCCCAGCATTTT.

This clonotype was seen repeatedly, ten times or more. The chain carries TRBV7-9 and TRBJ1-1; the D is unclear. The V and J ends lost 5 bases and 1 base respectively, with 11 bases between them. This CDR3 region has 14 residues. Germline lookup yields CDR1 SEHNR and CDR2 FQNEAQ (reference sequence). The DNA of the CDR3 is TGTGCCAGCAGCGTCAGCGCGGCGAACACTGAAGCTTTCTTT. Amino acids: CASSVSAANTEAFF. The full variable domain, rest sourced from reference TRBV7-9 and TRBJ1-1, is DTGVSQNPRHKITKRGQNVTFRCDPISEHNRLYWYRQTLGQGPEFLTYFQNEAQLEKSRLLSDRFSAERPKGSFSTLEIQRTEQGDSAMYLCASSVSAANTEAFFGQGTRLTVV.

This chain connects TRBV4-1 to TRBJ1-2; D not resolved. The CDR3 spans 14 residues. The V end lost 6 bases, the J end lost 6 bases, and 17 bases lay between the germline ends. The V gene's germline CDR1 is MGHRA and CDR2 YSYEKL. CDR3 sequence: CASSLARNINGYTF. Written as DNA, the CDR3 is TGCGCCAGCAGTCTGGCCAGGAACATCAATGGCTACACCTTC.

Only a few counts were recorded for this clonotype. The CDR3 coding sequence is TGTGCCAGCAGCTTAGACCCGGGGGGGAACCTCCACTTT. Residues: CASSLDPGGNLHF. The chain has TRBV7-2 and TRBJ1-6, with D possibly being TRBD1 (5 bases). The length of the CDR3 is 13 residues. V was shortened by 1 base and J by 15 bases, with 13 bases between the two germline ends. Germline V gene lookup returns CDR1 SGHTA and CDR2 FQGNSA.

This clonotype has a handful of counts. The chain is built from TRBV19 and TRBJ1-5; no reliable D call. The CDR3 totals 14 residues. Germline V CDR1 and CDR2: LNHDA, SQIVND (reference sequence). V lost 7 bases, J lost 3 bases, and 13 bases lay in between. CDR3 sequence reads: CASKSTLSNQPQHF. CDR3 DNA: TGTGCCAGTAAGTCAACCCTTTCCAATCAGCCCCAGCATTTT.

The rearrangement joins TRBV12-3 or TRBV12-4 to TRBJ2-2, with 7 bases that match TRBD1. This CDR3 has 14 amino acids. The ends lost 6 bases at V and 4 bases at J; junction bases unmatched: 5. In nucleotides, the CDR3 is TGTGCCAGCAGCACCACAGGGGTCACCGGGGAGCTGTTTTTT. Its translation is CASSTTGVTGELFF.

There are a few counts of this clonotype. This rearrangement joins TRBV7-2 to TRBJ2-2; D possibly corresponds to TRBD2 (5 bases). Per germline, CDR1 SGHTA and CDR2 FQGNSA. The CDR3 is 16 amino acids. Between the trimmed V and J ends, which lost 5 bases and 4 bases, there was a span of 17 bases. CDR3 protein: CASSPSPRRGTGELFF. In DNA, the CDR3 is TGTGCCAGCAGCCCCTCCCCGCGACGGGGCACCGGGGAGCTGTTTTTT.

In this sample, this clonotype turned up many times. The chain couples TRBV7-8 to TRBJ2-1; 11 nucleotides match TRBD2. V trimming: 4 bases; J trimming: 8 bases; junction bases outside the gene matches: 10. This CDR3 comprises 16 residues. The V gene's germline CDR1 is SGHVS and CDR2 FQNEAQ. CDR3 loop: CASSSPTSGTADEQFF. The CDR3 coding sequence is TGTGCCAGCAGCTCTCCGACTAGCGGGACCGCTGATGAGCAGTTCTTC.

The CDR3 is CASRSLRPYEQYF. CDR3 DNA: TGTGCCAGCCGTTCGCTTCGACCCTACGAGCAGTACTTC. The rearrangement uses TRBV7-4 and TRBJ2-7; D is unresolved. Germline V gene data show CDR1 as SGHVT and CDR2 as SQSDAQ. V was pared by 8 bases and J by 2 bases, with 13 bases between. The CDR3 contains 13 residues. Together with reference TRBV7-4 and TRBJ2-7, the CDR3 gives the full variable domain: GAGVSQSPRYKVAKRGRDVALRCDSISGHVTLYWYRQTLGQGSEVLTYSQSDAQRDKSGRPSGRFSAERPERSVSTLKIQRTEQGDSAVYLCASRSLRPYEQYFGPGTRLTVT.

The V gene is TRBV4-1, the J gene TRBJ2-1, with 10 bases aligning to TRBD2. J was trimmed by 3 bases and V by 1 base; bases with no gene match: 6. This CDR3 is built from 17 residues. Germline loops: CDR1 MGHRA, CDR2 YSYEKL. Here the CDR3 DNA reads TGCGCCAGCAGCCAAGGAACCGGGACTAGCGACTACAATGAGCAGTTCTTC. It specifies CASSQGTGTSDYNEQFF.

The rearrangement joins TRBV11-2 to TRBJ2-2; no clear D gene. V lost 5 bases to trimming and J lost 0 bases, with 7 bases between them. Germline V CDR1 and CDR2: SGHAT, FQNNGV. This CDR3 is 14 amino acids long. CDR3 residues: CASSPSANTGELFF. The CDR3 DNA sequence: TGTGCCAGCAGCCCTTCCGCGAACACCGGGGAGCTGTTTTTT.